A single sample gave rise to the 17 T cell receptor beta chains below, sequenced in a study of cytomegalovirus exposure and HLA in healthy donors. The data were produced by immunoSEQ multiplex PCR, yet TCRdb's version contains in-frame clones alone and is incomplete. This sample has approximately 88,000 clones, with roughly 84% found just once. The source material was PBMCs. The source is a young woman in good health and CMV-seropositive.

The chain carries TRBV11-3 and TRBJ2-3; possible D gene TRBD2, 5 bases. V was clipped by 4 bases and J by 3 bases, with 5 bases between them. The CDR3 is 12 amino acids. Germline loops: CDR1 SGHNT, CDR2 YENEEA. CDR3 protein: CASSSGTDTQYF. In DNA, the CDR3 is TGTGCCAGCAGCTCGGGGACAGATACGCAGTATTTT. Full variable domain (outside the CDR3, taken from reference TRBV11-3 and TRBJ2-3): EAGVVQSPRYKIIEKKQPVAFWCNPISGHNTLYWYLQNLGQGPELLIRYENEEAVDDSQLPKDRFSAERLKGVDSTLKIQPAELGDSAVYLCASSSGTDTQYFGPGTRLTVL.

CDR3 nucleotide sequence: TGTGCCAGCAGCGTAGGGACAGGGGACGCCTACGAGCAGTACTTC. Protein sequence: CASSVGTGDAYEQYF. This chain uses TRBV9 with TRBJ2-7, with 9 bases lining up with TRBD1. Germline-derived CDR1 and CDR2 are SGDLS and YYNGEE. The CDR3 contains 15 residues. V was pared by 0 bases and J by 2 bases, with 3 bases of the junction left unmatched.

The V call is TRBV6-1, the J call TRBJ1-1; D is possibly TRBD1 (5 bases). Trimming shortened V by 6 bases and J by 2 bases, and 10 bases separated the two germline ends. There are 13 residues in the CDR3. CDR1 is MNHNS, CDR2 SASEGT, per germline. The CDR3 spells CASRDSINTEAFF. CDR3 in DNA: TGTGCCAGCAGAGACAGTATTAACACTGAAGCTTTCTTT.

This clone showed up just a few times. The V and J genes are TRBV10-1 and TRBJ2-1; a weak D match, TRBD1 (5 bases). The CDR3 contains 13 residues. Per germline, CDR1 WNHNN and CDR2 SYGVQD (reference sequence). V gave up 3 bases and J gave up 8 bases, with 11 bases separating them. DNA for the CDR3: TGCGCCAGCAGTGATTCAGGGTACCATGAGCAGTTCTTC. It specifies CASSDSGYHEQFF.

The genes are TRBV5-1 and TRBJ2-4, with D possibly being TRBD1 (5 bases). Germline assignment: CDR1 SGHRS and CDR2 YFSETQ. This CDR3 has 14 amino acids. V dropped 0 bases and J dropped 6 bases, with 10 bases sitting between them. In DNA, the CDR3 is TGCGCCAGCAGCTTGGGGCCAGGGCCAAACATTCAGTACTTC. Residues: CASSLGPGPNIQYF. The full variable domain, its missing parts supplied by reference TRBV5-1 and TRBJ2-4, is KAGVTQTPRYLIKTRGQQVTLSCSPISGHRSVSWYQQTPGQGLQFLFEYFSETQRNKGNFPGRFSGRQFSNSRSEMNVSTLELGDSALYLCASSLGPGPNIQYFGAGTRLSVL.

This CDR3 reads CASSPGTGQGIYEQYF. The CDR3 bases are TGTGCCAGCAGCCCAGGTACGGGACAGGGGATATACGAGCAGTACTTC. The genes are TRBV7-9 and TRBJ2-7; 10 positions match TRBD1. The CDR3 totals 16 residues. The junction had 11 bases not matched to a gene; V was cut back by 5 bases and J by 4 bases. Germline V CDR1 and CDR2: SEHNR, FQNEAQ (reference sequence). The whole variable domain, remainder taken from reference TRBV7-9 and TRBJ2-7, is DTGVSQNPRHKITKRGQNVTFRCDPISEHNRLYWYRQTLGQGPEFLTYFQNEAQLEKSRLLSDRFSAERPKGSFSTLEIQRTEQGDSAMYLCASSPGTGQGIYEQYFGPGTRLTVT.

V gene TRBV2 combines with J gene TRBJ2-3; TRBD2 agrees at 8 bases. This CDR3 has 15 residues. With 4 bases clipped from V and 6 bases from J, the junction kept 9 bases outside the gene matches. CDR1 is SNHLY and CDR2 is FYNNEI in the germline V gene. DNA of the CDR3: TGTGCCAGCAGTGGGCTTACGGGGGGGCAGGATACGCAGTATTTT. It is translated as CASSGLTGGQDTQYF.

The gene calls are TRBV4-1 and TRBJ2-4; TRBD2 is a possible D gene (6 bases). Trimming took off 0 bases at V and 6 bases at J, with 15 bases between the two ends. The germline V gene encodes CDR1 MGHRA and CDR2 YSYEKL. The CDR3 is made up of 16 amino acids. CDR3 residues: CASSQEFGGILNIQYF. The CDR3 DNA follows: TGCGCCAGCAGCCAAGAATTCGGCGGGATCTTAAACATTCAGTACTTC.

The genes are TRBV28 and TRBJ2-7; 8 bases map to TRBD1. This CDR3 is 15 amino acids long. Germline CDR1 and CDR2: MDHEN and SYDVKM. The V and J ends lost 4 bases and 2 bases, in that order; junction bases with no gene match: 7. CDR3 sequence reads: CASSSPGTGAYEQYF. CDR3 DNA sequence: TGTGCCAGCAGTTCGCCCGGGACAGGAGCCTACGAGCAGTACTTC.

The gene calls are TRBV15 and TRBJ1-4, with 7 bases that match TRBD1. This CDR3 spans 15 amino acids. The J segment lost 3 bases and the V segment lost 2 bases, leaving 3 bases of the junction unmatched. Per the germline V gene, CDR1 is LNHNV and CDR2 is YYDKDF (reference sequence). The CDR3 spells CATSRPTGPNEKLFF. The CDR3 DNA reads TGTGCCACCAGCAGACCGACAGGGCCTAATGAAAAACTGTTTTTT. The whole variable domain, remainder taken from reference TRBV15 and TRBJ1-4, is DAMVIQNPRYQVTQFGKPVTLSCSQTLNHNVMYWYQQKSSQAPKLLFHYYDKDFNNEADTPDNFQSRRPNTSFCFLDIRSPGLGDTAMYLCATSRPTGPNEKLFFGSGTQLSVL.

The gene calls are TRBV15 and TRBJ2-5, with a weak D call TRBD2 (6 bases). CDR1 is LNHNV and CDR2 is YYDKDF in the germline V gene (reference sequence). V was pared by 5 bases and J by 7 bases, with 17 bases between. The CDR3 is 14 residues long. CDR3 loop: CATSVSRGAGTQYF. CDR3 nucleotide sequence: TGTGCCACCAGCGTGTCGCGGGGCGCTGGGACCCAGTACTTC. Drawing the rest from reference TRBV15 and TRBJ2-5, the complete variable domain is DAMVIQNPRYQVTQFGKPVTLSCSQTLNHNVMYWYQQKSSQAPKLLFHYYDKDFNNEADTPDNFQSRRPNTSFCFLDIRSPGLGDTAMYLCATSVSRGAGTQYFGPGTRLLVL.

CDR3: CASGLAGEETQYF. The CDR3 coding sequence is TGCGCCAGTGGACTAGCGGGGGAAGAGACCCAGTACTTC. The chain combines TRBV5-1 with TRBJ2-5; 13 bases line up with TRBD2. The V gene end was trimmed by 8 bases and the J gene end by 3 bases; junction bases not matched to a gene: 1. The V gene's germline CDR1 is SGHRS and CDR2 YFSETQ. The length of the CDR3 is 13 residues.

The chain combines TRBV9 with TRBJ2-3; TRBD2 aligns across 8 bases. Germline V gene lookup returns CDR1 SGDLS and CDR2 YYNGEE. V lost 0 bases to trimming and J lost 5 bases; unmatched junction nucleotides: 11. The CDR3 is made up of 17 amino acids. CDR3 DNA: TGTGCCAGCAGCGTAGGAGTCGGGGGGGCCTTGGAAGATACGCAGTATTTT. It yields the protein CASSVGVGGALEDTQYF. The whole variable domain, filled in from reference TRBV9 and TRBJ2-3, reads DSGVTQTPKHLITATGQRVTLRCSPRSGDLSVYWYQQSLDQGLQFLIQYYNGEERAKGNILERFSAQQFPDLHSELNLSSLELGDSALYFCASSVGVGGALEDTQYFGPGTRLTVL.

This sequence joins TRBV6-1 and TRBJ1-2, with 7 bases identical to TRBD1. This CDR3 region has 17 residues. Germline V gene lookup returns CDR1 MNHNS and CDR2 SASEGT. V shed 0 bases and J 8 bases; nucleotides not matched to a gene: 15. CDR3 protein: CASSEAGTASGLRGYTF. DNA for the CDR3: TGTGCCAGCAGTGAAGCAGGGACAGCGTCAGGGCTGAGGGGCTACACCTTC.

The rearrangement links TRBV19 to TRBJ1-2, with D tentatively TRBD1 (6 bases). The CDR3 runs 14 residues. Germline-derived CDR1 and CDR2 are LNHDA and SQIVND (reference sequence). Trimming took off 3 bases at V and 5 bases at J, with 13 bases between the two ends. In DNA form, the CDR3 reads TGTGCCAGTAGTATGAGGCCAGGGGATTATGGCTACACCTTC. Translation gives CASSMRPGDYGYTF.

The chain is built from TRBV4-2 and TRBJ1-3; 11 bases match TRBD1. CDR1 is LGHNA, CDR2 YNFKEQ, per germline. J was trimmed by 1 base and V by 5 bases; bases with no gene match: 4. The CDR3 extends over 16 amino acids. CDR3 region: CASSWTGGRSGNTIYF. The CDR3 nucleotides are TGTGCCAGCAGCTGGACAGGGGGCAGGTCTGGAAACACCATATATTTT.

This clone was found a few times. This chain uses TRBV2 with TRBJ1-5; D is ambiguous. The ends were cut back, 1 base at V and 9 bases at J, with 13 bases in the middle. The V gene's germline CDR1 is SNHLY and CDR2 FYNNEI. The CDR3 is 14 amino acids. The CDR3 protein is CASSEEGAVGPQHF. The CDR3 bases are TGTGCCAGCAGTGAAGAGGGAGCGGTGGGGCCCCAGCATTTT.